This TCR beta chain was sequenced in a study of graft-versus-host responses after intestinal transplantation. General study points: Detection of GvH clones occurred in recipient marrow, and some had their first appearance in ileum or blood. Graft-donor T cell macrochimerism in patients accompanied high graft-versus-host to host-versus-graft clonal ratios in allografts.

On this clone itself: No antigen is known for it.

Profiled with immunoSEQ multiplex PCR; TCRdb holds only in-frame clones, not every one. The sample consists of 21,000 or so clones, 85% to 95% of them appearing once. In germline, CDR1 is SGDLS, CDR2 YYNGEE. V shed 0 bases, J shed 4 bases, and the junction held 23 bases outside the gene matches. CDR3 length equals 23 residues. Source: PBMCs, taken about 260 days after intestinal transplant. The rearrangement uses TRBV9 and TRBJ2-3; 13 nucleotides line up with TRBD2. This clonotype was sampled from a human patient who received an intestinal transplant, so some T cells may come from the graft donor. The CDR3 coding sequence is TGTGCCAGCAGCGTAGCCGGAGGGGGCGGAAGGACTAGCGGGAGAACTAGCGCAGATACGCAGTATTTT. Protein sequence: CASSVAGGGGRTSGRTSADTQYF.